This entry describes one T cell receptor beta chain. Its antigen is unknown. The sample contains more than one DNA sequence encoding this CDR3. TCRdb keeps only in-frame clones here, not all; method: immunoSEQ multiplex PCR. The repertoire holds over 95,000 clones, with roughly 83% as singletons. Per the germline V gene, CDR1 is SQVTM and CDR2 is ANQGSEA. The CDR3 covers 12 residues. Trimming cost V 3 bases and J 2 bases, with 7 bases left between them. The sample belongs to a study of OX40 agonist ivuxolimab in advanced cancers. Study-level results: Averaged across samples, CD8+ T cells carried more expanded clones than CD4+ did. Some nonresponders also had low normalized T-cell clonal expansion.

The receptor comes from an adult with an advanced solid tumor such as melanoma, head and neck, liver or kidney cancer. The chain combines TRBV29-1 with TRBJ1-1; TRBD1 might be the D (6 bases). Sequenced material: CD4+ or CD8+ T cells sorted from blood, taken in a trial of the OX40 agonist ivuxolimab. The CDR3 nucleotides are TGCAGCGTTGACAGGGGTAACACTGAAGCTTTCTTT. This translates into CSVDRGNTEAFF.